The table lists the clone carrying this TCR beta chain with a few counts. Its antigen remains unknown. Patients between 18 and 65 years old had hyperthyroidism, newly diagnosed and lasting under 2 months. PBMCs were obtained from under 13 ml fresh peripheral blood. The data were taken from a study of T cells in Graves' hyperthyroidism and ophthalmopathy. Study background: Peripheral blood was drawn at first diagnosis, prior to all treatment.

There were TCR beta CDR3 regions amplified from RNA transcripts. The TCR CDR3 first-round RT-PCR relied on the HTBI primer set. TCRdb used MiXCR to reprocess the multiplex PCR reads, holding one entry per CDR3 protein. The profile shows under 400,000 distinct CDR3 sequences, over 15% of them singletons. Study findings and constraints: Most clonotypes expanded in thyroid above 0.001 were likewise present in blood.

The CDR3 runs to 16 residues. Germline V gives CDR1 MDHEN, CDR2 SYDVKM. V shed 6 bases and J shed 6 bases, with 24 bases lying between them. The sample was blood. The gene calls are TRBV28 and TRBJ2-7, with a possible D match to TRBD2 (6 bases). The sequence was collected from a woman aged 45 to 65 with Graves' hyperthyroidism. The CDR3 here is CASSFTGRRASVEQYF. DNA of the CDR3: TGTGCCAGCAGCTTCACGGGCAGGAGGGCCTCGGTCGAGCAGTACTTC. Filled out from reference TRBV28 and TRBJ2-7, the complete variable domain reads DVKVTQSSRYLVKRTGEKVFLECVQDMDHENMFWYRQDPGLGLRLIYFSYDVKMKEKGDIPEGYSVSREKKERFSLILESASTNQTSMYLCASSFTGRRASVEQYFGPGTRLTVT.